The clone carrying this T cell receptor (beta chain) came up many times. Its matching antigen is unknown. This sample stems from a study of neurological immune-mediated disorders. Points from the study as a whole: Multiple sclerosis was found to have the least TCR clonal expansion, below healthy controls, and HTLV-1-associated myelopathy the most. TCR-beta repertoires seemed private in all groups, with no expanded CDR3 amino acid sequences shared.

The cDNA was synthesized by means of template-switch 5'RACE, which was carried out with 10-nucleotide random UMIs. TCRdb independently ran MiXCR on the 5' RACE reads; one entry per CDR3 protein. Of some 60,000 distinct CDR3 sequences detected, over 8.5% appear once; the ten largest clones hold around 6.7%. Indicated time point: longitudinal time-point 1 (baseline). The unsorted libraries were generated from a total of 2 million PBMCs, which had been stored in RNAlater at -80 C. Germline V gene sequence: CDR1 DFQATT, CDR2 SNEGSKA (reference sequence). The CDR3 loop spans 14 amino acids. Trimming removed 3 bases from V and 2 bases from J, with 11 bases in between.

The V call is TRBV20-1, the J call TRBJ1-5; D may be TRBD1 (6 bases). This receptor was obtained from a male donor with HTLV-1-associated myelopathy (HAM/TSP). Sequencing was done on a sample of PBMCs. CDR3: CSASPQGGNQPQHF. Written as DNA, the CDR3 is TGCAGTGCTAGTCCACAGGGAGGCAATCAGCCCCAGCATTTT.